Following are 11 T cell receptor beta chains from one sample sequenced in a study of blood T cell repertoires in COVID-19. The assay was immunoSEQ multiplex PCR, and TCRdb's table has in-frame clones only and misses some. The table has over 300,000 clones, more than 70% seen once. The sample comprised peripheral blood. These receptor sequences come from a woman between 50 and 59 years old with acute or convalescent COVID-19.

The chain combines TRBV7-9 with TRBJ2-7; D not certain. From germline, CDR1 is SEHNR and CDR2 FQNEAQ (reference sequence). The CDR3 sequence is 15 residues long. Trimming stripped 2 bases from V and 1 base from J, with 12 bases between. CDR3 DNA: TGTGCCAGCAGCTTAATGCACAGACCTTCCTACGAGCAGTACTTC. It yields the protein CASSLMHRPSYEQYF.

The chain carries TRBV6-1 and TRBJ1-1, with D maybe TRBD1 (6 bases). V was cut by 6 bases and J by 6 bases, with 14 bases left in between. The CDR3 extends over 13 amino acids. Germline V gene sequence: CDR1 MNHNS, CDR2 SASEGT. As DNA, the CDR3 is TGTGCCAGCAGCCTAAGACAGGACCCTGAAGCTTTCTTT. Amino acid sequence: CASSLRQDPEAFF.

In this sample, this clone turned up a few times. CDR3 DNA sequence: TGTGCCAGCAGTGTGTCTGTGGGGCAGGGGGCCCTGGATGAGCAGTTCTTC. This encodes CASSVSVGQGALDEQFF. The V call is TRBV2, the J call TRBJ2-1; TRBD1 agrees at 8 bases. The CDR3 runs 17 residues. The germline V gene encodes CDR1 SNHLY and CDR2 FYNNEI. Trimming cost V 4 bases and J 8 bases; bases outside gene matches: 16.

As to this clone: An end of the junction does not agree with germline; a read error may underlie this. The DNA for the CDR3 is TGTGCCAGCAGTTTAGACTACGGGGAACGGTCGGTCTTC. It translates to CASSLDYGERSVF. The V gene is TRBV12-3 or TRBV12-4, the J gene TRBJ1-2, with D unresolved. The CDR3 consists of 13 residues.

The CDR3 protein is CASSPPGQGAFF. DNA of the CDR3: TGTGCCAGCAGTCCCCCGGGACAGGGTGCTTTCTTT. The V call is TRBV27, the J call TRBJ1-1, with 9 bases that match TRBD1. The CDR3 is 12 residues long. The germline CDR1 and CDR2 sequences are MNHEY and SMNVEV (reference sequence). After removal of 5 bases from V and 11 bases from J, the junction contained 6 bases not matched to a gene.

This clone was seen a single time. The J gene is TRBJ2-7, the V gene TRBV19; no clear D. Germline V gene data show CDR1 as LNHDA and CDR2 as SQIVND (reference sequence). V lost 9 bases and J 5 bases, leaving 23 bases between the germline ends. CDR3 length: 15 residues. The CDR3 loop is CASQPTLKTTHEQYF. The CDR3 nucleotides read TGTGCCAGCCAACCAACCCTAAAAACTACCCACGAGCAGTACTTC.

CDR3 sequence (DNA): TGTGCCACCAGCAGAGATACAGGGCCTCTATCTAACTATGGCTACACCTTC. As protein: CATSRDTGPLSNYGYTF. This chain uses TRBV15 with TRBJ1-2; D perhaps matches TRBD1 (6 bases). CDR1 and CDR2 from the germline V gene are LNHNV and YYDKDF (reference sequence). V was clipped by 0 bases and J by 0 bases, with 14 bases between them. CDR3 length equals 17 residues.

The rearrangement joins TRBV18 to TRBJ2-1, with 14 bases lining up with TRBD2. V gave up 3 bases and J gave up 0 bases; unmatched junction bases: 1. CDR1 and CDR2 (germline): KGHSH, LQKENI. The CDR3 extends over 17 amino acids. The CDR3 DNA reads TGTGCCAGCTCACCGGGGACTAGCGGGAGCTCCTACAATGAGCAGTTCTTC. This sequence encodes CASSPGTSGSSYNEQFF.

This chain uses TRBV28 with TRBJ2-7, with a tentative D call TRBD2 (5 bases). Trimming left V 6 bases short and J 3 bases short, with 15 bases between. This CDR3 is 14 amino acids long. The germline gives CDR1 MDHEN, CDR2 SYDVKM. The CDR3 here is CASRPGSEGYEQYF. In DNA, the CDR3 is TGTGCCAGCAGGCCAGGATCCGAGGGCTACGAGCAGTACTTC.

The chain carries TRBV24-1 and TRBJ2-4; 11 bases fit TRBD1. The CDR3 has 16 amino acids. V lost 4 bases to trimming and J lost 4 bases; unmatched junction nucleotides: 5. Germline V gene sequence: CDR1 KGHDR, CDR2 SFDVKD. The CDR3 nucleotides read TGTGCCACCAGTGAAGCCGGGACAGGGGGGAAAAACATTCAGTACTTC. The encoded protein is CATSEAGTGGKNIQYF.

The CDR3 loop is CASSLGRAVNNEKLFF. The CDR3 coding sequence is TGTGCCAGCAGCCTCGGGAGGGCCGTCAATAATGAAAAACTGTTTTTT. The chain recombines TRBV5-4 with TRBJ1-4; D gene ambiguous. In germline, CDR1 is SGHNT, CDR2 YYREEE (reference sequence). The germline V and J ends were trimmed by 4 bases and 4 bases, with 17 bases remaining between them. The CDR3 runs to 16 residues.